This is a list of T cell receptor beta chains from one sample in a study of blood T cell repertoires in COVID-19. Profiling relied on immunoSEQ multiplex PCR, and the TCRdb table lists in-frame clones only, not all of them. The table includes roughly 40,000 clones, 65% to 90% detected once. Material: peripheral blood. The receptor source for this set is a human donor in a cohort sampled during active COVID-19. The CDR3 runs from the conserved cysteine through the conserved F or W. The order of the fields is CDR3 protein, CDR3 DNA, clone size, V gene, J gene, D gene. D genes are given only for firm matches. The size field is filled for only some rows; it gives once, few, many or a size class.

CASTPGTGKANEQFF	TGTGCCAGCACCCCCGGGACAGGGAAGGCTAATGAGCAGTTCTTC	-	TRBV2	TRBJ2-1	TRBD1
CASSSWGVAQGEGNQPQHF	TGTGCCAGCAGCTCCTGGGGTGTGGCACAGGGCGAGGGCAATCAGCCCCAGCATTTT	-	TRBV7-2	TRBJ1-5	-
CASSSGGVGTGELFF	TGTGCCAGCAGTAGCGGGGGGGTCGGCACCGGGGAGCTGTTTTTT	-	TRBV6-5	TRBJ2-2	TRBD2
CASSFRLAGDEQYF	TGTGCCAGCAGCTTCCGACTAGCAGGAGACGAGCAGTACTTC	-	TRBV9	TRBJ2-7	TRBD2
CASSGQGAGEQYF	TGTGCCAGCAGCGGACAGGGGGCGGGGGAGCAGTACTTC	-	TRBV2	TRBJ2-7	TRBD1
CASSHGGSYEQYF	TGTGCCAGCTCACACGGGGGTTCCTACGAGCAGTACTTC	once	TRBV18	TRBJ2-7	-
CASRTQGSRNEKLFF	TGTGCCAGCAGAACTCAGGGTTCACGAAATGAAAAACTGTTTTTT	-	TRBV19	TRBJ1-4	-
CASCLPGQGANEQFF	TGTGCCAGCTGTCTACCCGGACAGGGGGCAAATGAGCAGTTCTTC	-	TRBV28	TRBJ2-1	TRBD1
CASSQWDSLNSPLHF	TGTGCCAGCAGCCAGTGGGACAGTCTTAATTCACCCCTCCACTTT	-	TRBV3-1/TRBV3-2	TRBJ1-6	TRBD1
CASSSRLAGFRDEQFF	TGTGCCAGCAGTTCCCGACTAGCGGGATTTAGGGATGAGCAGTTCTTC	-	TRBV6-2/TRBV6-3	TRBJ2-1	TRBD2
CSASGQEDQPQHF	TGCAGTGCTAGTGGCCAGGAGGATCAGCCCCAGCATTTT	-	TRBV20-1	TRBJ1-5	-
CASSQGAHNEQFF	TGTGCCAGCAGCCAGGGGGCTCACAATGAGCAGTTCTTC	-	TRBV3-1/TRBV3-2	TRBJ2-1	-
CASSRLAANNEQFF	TGTGCCAGCAGTCGACTAGCGGCAAACAATGAGCAGTTCTTC	-	TRBV6-2/TRBV6-3	TRBJ2-1	TRBD2
CASSPTGATQPQHF	TGTGCCAGCAGCCCGACAGGTGCAACCCAGCCCCAGCATTTT	few	TRBV3-1/TRBV3-2	TRBJ1-5	-
CASSLGGTGWTSTEAFF	TGTGCCAGCAGCTTGGGTGGGACAGGGTGGACGTCGACTGAAGCTTTCTTT	-	TRBV5-6	TRBJ1-1	TRBD1
CASSLAGVGTDTQYF	TGTGCCAGCAGTTTAGCGGGAGTCGGCACAGATACGCAGTATTTT	-	TRBV5-8	TRBJ2-3	TRBD2
CASSLVDSSNQPQHF	TGTGCCAGCAGCCTCGTAGACAGTAGCAATCAGCCCCAGCATTTT	-	TRBV7-8	TRBJ1-5	-
CASTVTGTHEQYF	TGTGCCAGCACCGTGACAGGGACACACGAGCAGTACTTC	few	TRBV7-2	TRBJ2-7	TRBD1
CASSPHPLGGGPDTQYF	TGTGCCAGCAGCCCCCACCCACTGGGCGGGGGGCCAGATACGCAGTATTTT	-	TRBV9	TRBJ2-3	TRBD2
CASSPGQALYGYTF	TGTGCCAGTAGTCCGGGACAGGCCCTCTATGGCTACACCTTC	-	TRBV19	TRBJ1-2	TRBD1
CASSYTGSSYNEQFF	TGTGCCAGCAGCTATACAGGGAGCTCCTACAATGAGCAGTTCTTC	-	TRBV9	TRBJ2-1	-
CASSFLSGGQETQYF	TGTGCCAGTAGTTTCCTGAGCGGGGGCCAAGAGACCCAGTACTTC	-	TRBV19	TRBJ2-5	TRBD2
CASSLIRSENEQYF	TGCGCCAGCAGCTTAATCCGGTCTGAAAACGAGCAGTACTTC	-	TRBV5-1	TRBJ2-7	-
CASSWQQGGNEQYF	TGTGCCAGCAGCTGGCAACAGGGTGGGAACGAGCAGTACTTC	-	TRBV13	TRBJ2-7	-
CASSPTSNSNQPQHF	TGTGCCAGCAGTCCCACTTCTAATAGCAATCAGCCCCAGCATTTT	few	TRBV6-6	TRBJ1-5	-
CASSQAVAKNIQYF	TGTGCCAGCAGCCAGGCCGTAGCCAAAAACATTCAGTACTTC	-	TRBV3-1/TRBV3-2	TRBJ2-4	-
CASSLEGGRGYTF	TGTGCCAGCAGCTTAGAAGGAGGGAGGGGCTACACCTTC	few	TRBV11-2	TRBJ1-2	-
CASSVGTVNQPQHF	TGTGCCAGCAGCGTAGGGACAGTAAATCAGCCCCAGCATTTT	-	TRBV9	TRBJ1-5	-
CASSSLDQPQHF	TGTGCCAGCAGTTCTCTTGATCAGCCCCAGCATTTT	-	TRBV12-3/TRBV12-4	TRBJ1-5	-
CASGGQGGTEAFF	TGTGCCAGCGGAGGGCAGGGTGGCACTGAAGCTTTCTTT	few	TRBV5-4	TRBJ1-1	-
CASSLGRGETQYF	TGTGCCAGCAGCTTGGGACGGGGGGAGACCCAGTACTTC	-	TRBV5-4	TRBJ2-5	-